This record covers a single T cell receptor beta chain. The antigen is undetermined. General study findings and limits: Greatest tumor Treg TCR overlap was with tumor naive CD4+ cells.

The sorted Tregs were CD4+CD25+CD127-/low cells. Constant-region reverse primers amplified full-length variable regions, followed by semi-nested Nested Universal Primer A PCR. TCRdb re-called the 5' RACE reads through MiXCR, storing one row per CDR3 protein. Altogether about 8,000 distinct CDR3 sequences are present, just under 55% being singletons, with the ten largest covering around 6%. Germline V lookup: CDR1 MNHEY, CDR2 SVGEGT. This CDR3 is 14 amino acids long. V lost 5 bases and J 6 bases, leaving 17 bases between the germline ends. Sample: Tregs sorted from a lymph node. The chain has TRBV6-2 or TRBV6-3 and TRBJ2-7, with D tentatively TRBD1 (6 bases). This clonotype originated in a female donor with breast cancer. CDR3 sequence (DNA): TGTGCCAGCAGTACCAGGACAGCGTCTCGCGAGCAGTACTTC. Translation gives CASSTRTASREQYF.